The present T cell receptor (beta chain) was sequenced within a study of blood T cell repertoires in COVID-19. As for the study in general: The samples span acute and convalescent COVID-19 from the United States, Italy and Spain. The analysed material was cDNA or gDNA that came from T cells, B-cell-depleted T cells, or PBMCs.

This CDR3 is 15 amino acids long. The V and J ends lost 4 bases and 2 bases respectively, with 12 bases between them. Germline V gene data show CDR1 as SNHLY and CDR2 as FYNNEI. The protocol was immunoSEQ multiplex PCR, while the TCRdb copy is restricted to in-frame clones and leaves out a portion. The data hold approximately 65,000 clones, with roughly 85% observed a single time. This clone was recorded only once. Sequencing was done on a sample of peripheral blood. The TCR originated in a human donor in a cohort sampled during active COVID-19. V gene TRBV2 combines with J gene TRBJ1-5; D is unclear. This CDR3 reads CASSADTLGNQPQHF. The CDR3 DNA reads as TGTGCCAGCAGTGCAGACACTCTCGGCAATCAGCCCCAGCATTTT. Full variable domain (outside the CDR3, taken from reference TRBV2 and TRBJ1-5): EPEVTQTPSHQVTQMGQEVILRCVPISNHLYFYWYRQILGQKVEFLVSFYNNEISEKSEIFDDQFSVERPDGSNFTLKIRSTKLEDSAMYFCASSADTLGNQPQHFGDGTRLSIL.